This entry features one T cell receptor beta chain sequence. Its specificity is not known. Other DNA sequences within the sample encode an identical CDR3. The data stem from a study of CD8+ T cells in alopecia areata. For the study at large: Each of the treated patients was given oral tofacitinib, 5 to 10 mg twice daily, for moderate-to-severe alopecia areata. Findings and limits, study-wide: Resident alphabeta T-cell populations of normal skin are likewise subject to sequencing in scalp samples.

RNA extraction was followed by reverse transcription into cDNA, which acted as the sequencing template. Using immunoSEQ multiplex PCR, the repertoire was profiled, and TCRdb retains in-frame clones only, with some absent. The sample shows some 180,000 clones, around 63% of them seen only once. Obtained from alopecia areata patients were lesional scalp punch biopsies along with peripheral blood. PBMCs were stained for CD3, CD4 and CD8, and CD4+ and CD8+ T cells were sorted. The receptor's source is a human donor with alopecia areata. The sample here was CD4+ T cells sorted from blood, taken at week 0.

The CDR3 loop reads CASSLYPGELFF. The CDR3 region has the DNA TGTGCCAGCAGTTTATATCCCGGGGAGCTGTTTTTT. The rearrangement uses TRBV27 and TRBJ2-2; D uncertain. The germline V gene encodes CDR1 MNHEY and CDR2 SMNVEV (reference sequence). There are 12 residues in the CDR3. V gave up 1 base and J gave up 6 bases, with 3 bases separating them.